Detailed here is one T cell receptor (beta chain). Its antigen is undetermined. This entry comes from a study of post-analysis software for immune sequencing data. Turning to the study itself: Multiple sclerosis in the patients followed relapsing-remitting, secondary progressive and progressive-relapsing courses. Study results and limitations: When patients were compared with controls, roughly five TRBV segments were more frequent, TRBV5-6, TRBV5-1 and TRBV20-1 among them. Versus controls, multiple sclerosis patients showed significantly lower diversity (normalized Chao1).

This CDR3 spans 16 amino acids. V was clipped by 5 bases and J by 7 bases; unmatched bases: 12. Germline loops: CDR1 SEHNR, CDR2 FQNEAQ (reference sequence). cDNA libraries of TCR beta carried unique molecular identifiers. TCRdb used MiXCR to reprocess the PCR reads, holding one entry per CDR3 protein. There are about 400,000 distinct CDR3 sequences in the sample; around 37% occur only once, and around 15% lies in the top ten. V is TRBV7-9 and J is TRBJ2-1; 9 bases agree with TRBD2. The source is a girl aged 10 to 17 with multiple sclerosis. The specimen sequenced was blood. The CDR3 nucleotides are TGTGCCAGCAGCCCCGGGGGAGCGGGGGGAAAGAATGAGCAGTTCTTC. It translates to CASSPGGAGGKNEQFF. The full variable domain, its missing parts supplied by reference TRBV7-9 and TRBJ2-1, is DTGVSQNPRHKITKRGQNVTFRCDPISEHNRLYWYRQTLGQGPEFLTYFQNEAQLEKSRLLSDRFSAERPKGSFSTLEIQRTEQGDSAMYLCASSPGGAGGKNEQFFGPGTRLTVL.